Listed below are T cell receptor beta chains from one sample, sequenced in a study of CD8 T cells in ankylosing spondylitis. TCRdb re-analysed the 5' RACE reads in MiXCR, keeping a single row per CDR3 protein. The table lists about 220,000 distinct CDR3 sequences, approximately 20% of them singletons. The source material was blood, either unsorted or a sorted T cell fraction (not recorded which). These receptors all come from a male donor with ankylosing spondylitis. CDR3s include the opening cysteine and the closing phenylalanine or tryptophan. The D gene is left open where the match is weak. Clone size is not always given. Where it is, it says once, few, many or a class for expanded clones.

clone_size,j_call,v_call,d_call,cdr3_aa,cdr3_nt
few,TRBJ1-2,TRBV3-1,.,CASRPWTDDYGYTF,TGTGCCAGCAGACCTTGGACAGATGACTATGGCTACACCTTC
.,TRBJ1-4,TRBV7-9,.,CASSADTDEKLFF,TGTGCCAGCAGCGCCGACACGGACGAAAAACTGTTTTTT
few,TRBJ1-1,TRBV3-1,.,CASSQLEGRNTEAFF,TGTGCCAGCAGCCAATTGGAGGGGAGAAACACTGAAGCTTTCTTT
many,TRBJ2-2,TRBV7-7,.,CASSLALGPRPNTGELFF,TGTGCTAGCAGCTTAGCACTGGGACCGAGACCGAACACCGGGGAGCTGTTTTTT
few,TRBJ2-7,TRBV29-1,.,CSAAWGANEQYF,TGCAGCGCAGCATGGGGGGCGAACGAGCAGTACTTC
few,TRBJ1-2,TRBV15,.,CATSSPGVTTNYGYTF,TGTGCCACCAGCAGTCCGGGGGTAACAACTAACTATGGCTACACCTTC
.,TRBJ2-3,TRBV7-8,.,CASSLDSGRGAVGDTQYF,TGTGCCAGCAGCTTAGACTCTGGCCGGGGGGCCGTGGGGGATACGCAGTATTTT
few,TRBJ2-1,TRBV6-1,TRBD2,CASSEGLAGANEQFF,TGTGCCAGCAGTGAAGGCCTAGCGGGGGCCAATGAGCAGTTCTTC
many,TRBJ1-1,TRBV12-3/TRBV12-4,.,CASSLGMGDTEAFF,TGTGCCAGCAGTTTAGGGATGGGGGACACTGAAGCTTTCTTT
.,TRBJ2-3,TRBV4-1,TRBD2,CASSPTSGPSSTDTQYF,TGCGCCAGCAGCCCGACTAGCGGGCCGTCTAGCACAGATACGCAGTATTTT
.,TRBJ2-3,TRBV14,.,CASSQAASPDTQYF,TGTGCCAGCAGCCAAGCAGCTTCCCCAGATACGCAGTATTTT
few,TRBJ2-7,TRBV7-9,TRBD1,CASSLGVRDRDFDEQYF,TGTGCCAGCAGCTTAGGAGTGCGGGACAGGGATTTCGACGAGCAGTACTTC
many,TRBJ2-7,TRBV12-3/TRBV12-4,TRBD2,CASTKGLAGGLRYEQYF,TGTGCCAGCACCAAAGGACTAGCGGGAGGGCTTCGGTACGAGCAGTACTTC
many,TRBJ2-1,TRBV5-1,.,CASSLEDIGRGYNEQFF,TGCGCCAGCAGCTTGGAGGACATAGGGAGAGGCTACAATGAGCAGTTCTTC
many,TRBJ2-7,TRBV27,TRBD1,CASSLYQGAEYEQYF,TGTGCCAGCAGTTTATACCAGGGGGCAGAGTACGAGCAGTACTTC
many,TRBJ2-2,TRBV27,.,CASTPVGISTGELFF,TGTGCCAGCACCCCTGTTGGGATTAGCACCGGGGAGCTGTTTTTT
.,TRBJ2-7,TRBV29-1,.,CSVEWGLGEQYF,TGCAGCGTTGAATGGGGGTTAGGCGAGCAGTACTTC
.,TRBJ2-5,TRBV27,TRBD2,CASSLEWDYSGETQYF,TGTGCCAGCAGTTTGGAATGGGACTACTCCGGAGAGACCCAGTACTTC
few,TRBJ1-5,TRBV24-1,TRBD1,CATSDGDSHNQPQHF,TGTGCCACCAGTGATGGGGACAGCCACAATCAGCCCCAGCATTTT
.,TRBJ1-1,TRBV6-7,.,CASSATELTGGNTEAFF,TGTGCCAGCAGCGCAACAGAGCTGACGGGAGGGAACACTGAAGCTTTCTTT
many,TRBJ2-5,TRBV3-1,.,CASSQEETQYF,TGTGCCAGCAGCCAAGAAGAGACCCAGTACTTC
.,TRBJ1-5,TRBV27,TRBD1,CASSRTTGGNQPQHF,TGTGCCAGCAGCCGAACGACAGGGGGCAATCAGCCCCAGCATTTT
few,TRBJ2-2,TRBV7-6,.,CASRSTHGENTGELFF,TGTGCCAGCAGATCAACCCACGGGGAGAACACCGGGGAGCTGTTTTTT
.,TRBJ1-4,TRBV5-1,.,CASSLESGDGTNEKLFF,TGCGCCAGCAGCTTGGAGTCAGGGGACGGTACTAATGAAAAACTGTTTTTT